This paragraph covers one TCR beta chain sequence. Its antigen is not identified. PCR primers comprised 60 Vbeta and 13 Jbeta primers. Sequencing used immunoSEQ multiplex PCR; TCRdb keeps in-frame clones, though not all of them. The sample has fewer than 250,000 clones; about nine tenths are singletons. The source of the sample is a study of cytomegalovirus exposure and HLA in healthy donors. Across the study: There were 117 million unique TCR beta sequences, drawn from about 179 million T cells, in an earlier analysis. Regarding the study as a whole: Cytomegalovirus status was reportedly diagnosed by the classifier with high specificity and sensitivity.

Germline V gene lookup returns CDR1 SNHLY and CDR2 FYNNEI. The V end was cut by 6 bases, the J end by 2 bases, with 11 bases between. This CDR3 spans 13 amino acids. The sequence was obtained from a boy younger than 10 in good health and CMV-seronegative. The sequenced sample consisted of PBMCs. This sequence joins TRBV2 and TRBJ2-7; a weak D match, TRBD1 (5 bases). The CDR3 sequence is CASRMGPPYEQYF. In DNA, the CDR3 is TGTGCCAGCAGGATGGGGCCCCCCTACGAGCAGTACTTC.